Listed below are T cell receptor beta chains from one sample, sequenced in a study of blood T cell repertoires in COVID-19. Data came from immunoSEQ multiplex PCR; TCRdb stores just in-frame clones and leaves some out. The table has about 350,000 clones, 87% seen once. Material: PBMCs or T cells enriched from blood (not recorded which). The receptors were sampled from a woman under 40 who had recovered from COVID-19. Each CDR3 is given with its conserved first and last residue. Fields, in order: clone size, V gene, D gene, J gene, CDR3 DNA, CDR3 protein. The D gene is left open where the match is weak. Clone size is stated in some rows and not others, as once, few, many or a class when expanded.

clone size: NA
V gene: TRBV4-2
D gene: TRBD1
J gene: TRBJ2-7
CDR3 DNA: TGTGCCAGCAGCACACCGGGACAGGGGGACGAGCAGTACTTC
CDR3 protein: CASSTPGQGDEQYF

clone size: few
V gene: TRBV19
D gene: TRBD1
J gene: TRBJ1-6
CDR3 DNA: TGTGCCAGTAGTCCCGGGACAGGGAATTCACCCCTCCACTTT
CDR3 protein: CASSPGTGNSPLHF

clone size: NA
V gene: TRBV4-1
D gene: TRBD2
J gene: TRBJ2-7
CDR3 DNA: TGCGCCAGCAGCCCCGGGAGGGGCTACGAGCAGTACTTC
CDR3 protein: CASSPGRGYEQYF

clone size: NA
V gene: TRBV27
D gene: NA
J gene: TRBJ2-1
CDR3 DNA: TGTGCCAGCAGTAACTACAGGGGGGGTGTGAACAATGAGCAGTTCTTC
CDR3 protein: CASSNYRGGVNNEQFF

clone size: NA
V gene: TRBV13
D gene: NA
J gene: TRBJ2-7
CDR3 DNA: TGTGCCAGCAGCGTGGACAGAGACTACGAGCAGTACTTC
CDR3 protein: CASSVDRDYEQYF

clone size: NA
V gene: TRBV4-2
D gene: TRBD2
J gene: TRBJ2-7
CDR3 DNA: TGTGCCAGCAGCCGAGAGACTAGCGGGAGTTCACAGGCGTACGAGCAGTACTTC
CDR3 protein: CASSRETSGSSQAYEQYF

clone size: NA
V gene: TRBV5-4
D gene: NA
J gene: TRBJ2-3
CDR3 DNA: TGTGCCACTTCCCGGGGGTCGCCAAAAACAGATACGCAGTATTTT
CDR3 protein: CATSRGSPKTDTQYF

clone size: once
V gene: TRBV5-1
D gene: TRBD1
J gene: TRBJ2-3
CDR3 DNA: TGCGCCAGCAGGGCAGGGGGCGCAACAGATACGCAGTATTTT
CDR3 protein: CASRAGGATDTQYF

clone size: NA
V gene: TRBV27
D gene: TRBD1
J gene: TRBJ1-2
CDR3 DNA: TGTGCCAGCAGATCGACAGGGAGTCATGGCTACACCTTC
CDR3 protein: CASRSTGSHGYTF

clone size: NA
V gene: TRBV7-9
D gene: TRBD2
J gene: TRBJ2-1
CDR3 DNA: TGTGCCAGCAGCAAAACTAGCGGGGGCCTCAATGAGCAGTTCTTC
CDR3 protein: CASSKTSGGLNEQFF

clone size: NA
V gene: TRBV6-1
D gene: TRBD1
J gene: TRBJ1-2
CDR3 DNA: TGTGCCAGCAGTGAAACGGGACAGGGCTATGGCTACACCTTC
CDR3 protein: CASSETGQGYGYTF

clone size: NA
V gene: TRBV18
D gene: NA
J gene: TRBJ1-6
CDR3 DNA: TGTGCCAGCTCAGAAACGACAACCCGAGCCTATAATTCACCCCTCCACTTT
CDR3 protein: CASSETTTRAYNSPLHF

clone size: NA
V gene: TRBV5-4
D gene: NA
J gene: TRBJ2-1
CDR3 DNA: TGTGCCAGCAGCTTGGTGGGCGGGGAATCGTACAATGAGCAGTTCTTC
CDR3 protein: CASSLVGGESYNEQFF

clone size: NA
V gene: TRBV28
D gene: NA
J gene: TRBJ2-7
CDR3 DNA: TGTGCCAGCCACGGACGGGATAGCTCCTACGAGCAGTACTTC
CDR3 protein: CASHGRDSSYEQYF

clone size: NA
V gene: TRBV11-2
D gene: TRBD2
J gene: TRBJ2-3
CDR3 DNA: TGTGCCAGCAGGGGCAGCGGGGCCCTGGGCACAGATACGCAGTATTTT
CDR3 protein: CASRGSGALGTDTQYF

clone size: NA
V gene: TRBV5-1
D gene: TRBD2
J gene: TRBJ2-7
CDR3 DNA: TGCGCCAGCAGCTTTAGTGGCGGGGGTACCTACGAGCAGTACTTC
CDR3 protein: CASSFSGGGTYEQYF

clone size: NA
V gene: TRBV4-1
D gene: NA
J gene: TRBJ1-5
CDR3 DNA: TGCGCCAGCAGCCTTACTCAGGTTAGCAATCAGCCCCAGCATTTT
CDR3 protein: CASSLTQVSNQPQHF

clone size: NA
V gene: TRBV3-1/TRBV3-2
D gene: NA
J gene: TRBJ1-5
CDR3 DNA: TGTGCCAGCAGCCAATATAGCAATCAGCCCCAGCATTTT
CDR3 protein: CASSQYSNQPQHF

clone size: once
V gene: TRBV19
D gene: NA
J gene: TRBJ1-6
CDR3 DNA: TGTGCCAGTAGTATAGAGACAACAGGGTCACCCCTCCACTTT
CDR3 protein: CASSIETTGSPLHF

clone size: once
V gene: TRBV7-9
D gene: NA
J gene: TRBJ2-3
CDR3 DNA: TGTGCCAGCAGCTTATCGACTTCTAGCACAGATACGCAGTATTTT
CDR3 protein: CASSLSTSSTDTQYF

clone size: NA
V gene: TRBV2
D gene: TRBD2
J gene: TRBJ2-7
CDR3 DNA: TGTGCCAGCAGTAGTCTAGCGGGAGGACTCAGCTACGAGCAGTACTTC
CDR3 protein: CASSSLAGGLSYEQYF

clone size: NA
V gene: TRBV27
D gene: TRBD1
J gene: TRBJ1-2
CDR3 DNA: TGTGCCACATTTAGCCGGGACAGGGGGCAAGTTAACTATGGCTACACCTTC
CDR3 protein: CATFSRDRGQVNYGYTF

clone size: NA
V gene: TRBV24-1
D gene: NA
J gene: TRBJ1-1
CDR3 DNA: TGTGCCACCAGGGCAGGGGACGTGAACACTGAAGCTTTCTTT
CDR3 protein: CATRAGDVNTEAFF

clone size: NA
V gene: TRBV21-1
D gene: NA
J gene: TRBJ2-5
CDR3 DNA: TGTGCCAGCAGCCAGCGGCGGGGGTTGGAGACCCAGTACTTC
CDR3 protein: CASSQRRGLETQYF

clone size: NA
V gene: TRBV4-1
D gene: TRBD1
J gene: TRBJ2-7
CDR3 DNA: TGCGCCAGCAGCCAAGGACAGGGGGAGTACGAGCAGTACTTC
CDR3 protein: CASSQGQGEYEQYF

clone size: NA
V gene: TRBV11-1
D gene: NA
J gene: TRBJ1-4
CDR3 DNA: TGTGCCAGCAGCACAAGAGGAACTAATGAAAAACTGTTTTTT
CDR3 protein: CASSTRGTNEKLFF

clone size: once
V gene: TRBV6-1
D gene: TRBD1
J gene: TRBJ1-3
CDR3 DNA: TGTGCCAGCAGTGAAAGGGGACAGTCCTGGCACACCATATATTTT
CDR3 protein: CASSERGQSWHTIYF

clone size: NA
V gene: TRBV21-1
D gene: NA
J gene: TRBJ2-2
CDR3 DNA: TGTGCCAGCGGGTTACAGGGGGAGGACACCGGGGAGCTGTTTTTT
CDR3 protein: CASGLQGEDTGELFF

clone size: NA
V gene: TRBV7-9
D gene: NA
J gene: TRBJ1-1
CDR3 DNA: TGTGCCAGCAGCTTCTATTTGAACACTGAAGCTTTCTTT
CDR3 protein: CASSFYLNTEAFF